This T cell receptor beta chain stems from a study of blood T cell repertoires in COVID-19 (dated by TCRdb to 2018 to 2020). Notes on the research overall: Collaborator samples came from the United States, Italy and Spain and covered acute and convalescent phases of COVID-19. The repertoires were released in a freely available public database meant as a resource for research on the immune response to SARS-CoV-2. HLA class I and class II types, where available, came from metadata supplied by the sample provider rather than from assay-based typing. Sample metadata almost always included a de-identified subject ID, COVID-19 status, age in years and sex. The material from the prospective study consisted of cDNA or gDNA derived from T cells, B-cell-depleted T cells, or PBMCs. Subjects who had been exposed to COVID-19, were actively infected with it, or had recovered from it provided the deeply sampled blood TCRbeta repertoires that made up the dataset. The samples were drawn from two sources: the first 160 participants of the ongoing ImmuneRACE study, and 1,000 to 1,500 subjects contributed by 6 global collaborators.

Regarding this clone: Its antigen is not yet known. Nothing much larger sits one base from this clone, and base qualities are not available.

Study-wide findings and limitations: Clinical and demographic metadata were provided uncurated, with the amount varying by source and participant.

In Seattle, one collaborating source enrolled patients while the infection was active and tracked those patients longitudinally over the course of disease. The collaborating institutions used their own protocols to collect whole blood in K2EDTA tubes. For TCRbeta analysis, collaborator samples were shipped as frozen whole blood, as isolated PBMCs, or as DNA extracted from either sample type. TCRbeta CDR3 regions were amplified from genomic DNA by means of the immunoSEQ Assay, a bias-controlled multiplex PCR. The paper's data handling went like this. Within the assay, amplification of reference gene primers was used to estimate how many nucleated cells each sample contained. Sequence reads were collapsed and filtered to measure the absolute abundance of every unique TCRbeta CDR3 rearrangement. For each sample, productive Simpson clonality was calculated by taking the square root of Simpson's diversity index across productive rearrangements. The source is immuneACCESS, and TCRdb retained only in-frame sequences with V and J called. Part of the clones is not carried over; for the studies checked, unresolved V genes explain less than half of this, and the remainder is unexplained. V and J calls and clone size are given by that table; D and trimming were obtained from the DNA. Recorded for this sample are 350,000 to 500,000 clones; approximately 90% of them occurred a single time. The biggest ten clones account for roughly 0.84% of the sample.

The sequence derives from a man younger than 30 with COVID-19, enrolled during active disease. The sample comprised peripheral blood.

CDR3 sequence: CASSRELGGAWDTEAFF. The DNA reads TGTGCCAGCAGCCGGGAACTAGGGGGCGCCTGGGACACTGAAGCTTTCTTT. The chain is made from TRBV14 and TRBJ1-1; 7 bases in the junction line up with TRBD1. V has 4 bases trimmed and J has 3 bases trimmed; junction bases matching no gene number 14. From the cysteine through the phenylalanine, the CDR3 covers 17 amino acids. Just the 51-base CDR3 DNA is kept, in frame starting at base 1. In the germline V gene, CDR1 corresponds to SGHDN and CDR2 to FVKESK.